These 3 T cell receptor beta chains originate from one sample sequenced in a study of T cell responses to AZD1222 COVID-19 vaccine. The assay was immunoSEQ multiplex PCR, and TCRdb's table has in-frame clones only and misses some. This table has about 70,000 clones, approximately 81% appearing once. The input for sequencing was peripheral blood, taken on day 0 of AZD1222 vaccination. These receptors all stem from an adult in good health.

V and J are TRBV5-6 and TRBJ2-1, with D perhaps TRBD1 (6 bases). The germline gives CDR1 SGHDT, CDR2 YYEEEE. The CDR3 runs to 15 residues. Trimming cost V 4 bases and J 7 bases, with 18 bases left between them. CDR3 bases: TGTGCCAGCAGCCGCAGGGGCCGAATTCATAATGAGCAGTTCTTC. It yields the protein CASSRRGRIHNEQFF.

Turning to this clone: A read error may be the cause here, since a much bigger clone is one base away. The sample has other DNA sequences that encode this CDR3 too. V gene TRBV7-3 combines with J gene TRBJ1-2; 7 bases agree with TRBD1. This CDR3 is 13 amino acids long. Germline assignment: CDR1 SGHTA and CDR2 FQGTGA. The J segment lost 2 bases and the V segment lost 5 bases, leaving 2 bases of the junction unmatched. CDR3 sequence: CASSRDRNYGYTF. As DNA, the CDR3 is TGTGCCAGCAGCCGGGACAGAAACTATGGCTACACCTTC.

The table lists this clone with a few counts. At the DNA level, this CDR3 is encoded by other sequences in the same sample as well. This rearrangement joins TRBV5-1 to TRBJ1-5; weak D call: TRBD1 (6 bases). V was clipped by 4 bases and J by 5 bases, with 10 bases between them. Germline V lookup: CDR1 SGHRS, CDR2 YFSETQ. CDR3 length: 13 amino acids. The DNA of the CDR3 is TGCGCCAGCAGCCCGGAGGGGGATCAGCCCCAGCATTTT. As protein: CASSPEGDQPQHF.